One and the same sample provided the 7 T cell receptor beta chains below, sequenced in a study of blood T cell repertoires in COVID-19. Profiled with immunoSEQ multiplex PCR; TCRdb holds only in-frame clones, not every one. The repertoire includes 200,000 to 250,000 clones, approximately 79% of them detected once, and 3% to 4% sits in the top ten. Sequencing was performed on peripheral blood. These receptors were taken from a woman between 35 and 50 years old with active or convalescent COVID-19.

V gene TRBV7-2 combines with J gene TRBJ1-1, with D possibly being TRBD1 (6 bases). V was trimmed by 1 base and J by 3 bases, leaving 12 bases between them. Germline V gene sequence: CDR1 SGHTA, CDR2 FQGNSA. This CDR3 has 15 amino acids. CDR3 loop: CASSLDRPGDTEAFF. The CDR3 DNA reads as TGTGCCAGCAGCTTAGATCGGCCAGGGGACACTGAAGCTTTCTTT. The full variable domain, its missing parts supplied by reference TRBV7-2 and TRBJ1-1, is GAGVSQSPSNKVTEKGKDVELRCDPISGHTALYWYRQSLGQGLEFLIYFQGNSAPDKSGLPSDRFSAERTGGSVSTLTIQRTQQEDSAVYLCASSLDRPGDTEAFFGQGTRLTVV.

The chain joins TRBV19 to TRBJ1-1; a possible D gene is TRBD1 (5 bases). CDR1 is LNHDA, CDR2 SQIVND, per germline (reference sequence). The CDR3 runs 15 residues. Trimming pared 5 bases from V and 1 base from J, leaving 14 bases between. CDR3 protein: CASSATANQNTEAFF. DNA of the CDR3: TGTGCCAGTAGTGCGACAGCAAACCAGAACACTGAAGCTTTCTTT.

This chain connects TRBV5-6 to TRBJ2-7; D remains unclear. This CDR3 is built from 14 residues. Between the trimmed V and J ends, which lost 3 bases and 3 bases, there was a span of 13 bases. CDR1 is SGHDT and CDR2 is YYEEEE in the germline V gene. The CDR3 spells CASSSRHPLYEQYV. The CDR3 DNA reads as TGTGCCAGCAGCTCTCGACATCCTCTCTACGAGCAGTACGTC.

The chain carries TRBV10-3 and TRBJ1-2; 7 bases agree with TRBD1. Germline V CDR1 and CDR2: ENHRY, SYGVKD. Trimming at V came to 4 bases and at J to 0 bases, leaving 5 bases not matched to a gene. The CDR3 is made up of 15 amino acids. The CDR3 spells CAISGGDSANYGYTF. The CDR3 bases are TGTGCCATCAGTGGGGGGGACAGCGCTAACTATGGCTACACCTTC.

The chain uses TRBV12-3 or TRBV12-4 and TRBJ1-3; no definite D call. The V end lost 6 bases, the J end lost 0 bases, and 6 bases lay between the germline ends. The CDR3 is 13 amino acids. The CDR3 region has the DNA TGTGCCAGCAGGTTCAGCTCTGGAAACACCATATATTTT. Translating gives CASRFSSGNTIYF.

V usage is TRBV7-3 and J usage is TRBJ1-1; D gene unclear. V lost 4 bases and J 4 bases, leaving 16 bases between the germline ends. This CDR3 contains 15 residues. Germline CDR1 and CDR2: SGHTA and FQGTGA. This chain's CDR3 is CASSSQGPRGTEAFF. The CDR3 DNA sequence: TGTGCCAGCAGCTCGCAAGGACCCCGGGGCACTGAAGCTTTCTTT.

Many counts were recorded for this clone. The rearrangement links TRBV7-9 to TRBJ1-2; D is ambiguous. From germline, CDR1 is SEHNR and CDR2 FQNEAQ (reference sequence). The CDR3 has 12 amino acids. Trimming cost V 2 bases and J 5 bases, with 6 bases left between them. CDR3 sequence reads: CASSLRSYGYTF. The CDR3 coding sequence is TGTGCCAGCAGCTTACGCAGTTATGGCTACACCTTC.